Sequencing of this T cell receptor beta chain was carried out in a study of cytomegalovirus exposure and HLA in healthy donors. Germline CDR1 KGHSH, CDR2 LQKENI. The CDR3 runs to 16 residues. Deletions cut 3 bases from V and 2 bases from J, with 14 bases between. PCR was performed using 60 Vbeta and 13 Jbeta primers. Generated by immunoSEQ multiplex PCR, the TCRdb table keeps only in-frame clones and is missing some. The table includes about 150,000 clones, approximately 79% detected once. The chain is built from TRBV18 and TRBJ1-5; weak D call: TRBD1 (5 bases). This receptor was obtained from a male donor in good health and CMV-seronegative. The sample comprised PBMCs. Written as DNA, the CDR3 is TGTGCCAGCTCACCGACCGGGGGGGGTGGCAATCAGCCCCAGCATTTT. Its protein product is CASSPTGGGGNQPQHF.